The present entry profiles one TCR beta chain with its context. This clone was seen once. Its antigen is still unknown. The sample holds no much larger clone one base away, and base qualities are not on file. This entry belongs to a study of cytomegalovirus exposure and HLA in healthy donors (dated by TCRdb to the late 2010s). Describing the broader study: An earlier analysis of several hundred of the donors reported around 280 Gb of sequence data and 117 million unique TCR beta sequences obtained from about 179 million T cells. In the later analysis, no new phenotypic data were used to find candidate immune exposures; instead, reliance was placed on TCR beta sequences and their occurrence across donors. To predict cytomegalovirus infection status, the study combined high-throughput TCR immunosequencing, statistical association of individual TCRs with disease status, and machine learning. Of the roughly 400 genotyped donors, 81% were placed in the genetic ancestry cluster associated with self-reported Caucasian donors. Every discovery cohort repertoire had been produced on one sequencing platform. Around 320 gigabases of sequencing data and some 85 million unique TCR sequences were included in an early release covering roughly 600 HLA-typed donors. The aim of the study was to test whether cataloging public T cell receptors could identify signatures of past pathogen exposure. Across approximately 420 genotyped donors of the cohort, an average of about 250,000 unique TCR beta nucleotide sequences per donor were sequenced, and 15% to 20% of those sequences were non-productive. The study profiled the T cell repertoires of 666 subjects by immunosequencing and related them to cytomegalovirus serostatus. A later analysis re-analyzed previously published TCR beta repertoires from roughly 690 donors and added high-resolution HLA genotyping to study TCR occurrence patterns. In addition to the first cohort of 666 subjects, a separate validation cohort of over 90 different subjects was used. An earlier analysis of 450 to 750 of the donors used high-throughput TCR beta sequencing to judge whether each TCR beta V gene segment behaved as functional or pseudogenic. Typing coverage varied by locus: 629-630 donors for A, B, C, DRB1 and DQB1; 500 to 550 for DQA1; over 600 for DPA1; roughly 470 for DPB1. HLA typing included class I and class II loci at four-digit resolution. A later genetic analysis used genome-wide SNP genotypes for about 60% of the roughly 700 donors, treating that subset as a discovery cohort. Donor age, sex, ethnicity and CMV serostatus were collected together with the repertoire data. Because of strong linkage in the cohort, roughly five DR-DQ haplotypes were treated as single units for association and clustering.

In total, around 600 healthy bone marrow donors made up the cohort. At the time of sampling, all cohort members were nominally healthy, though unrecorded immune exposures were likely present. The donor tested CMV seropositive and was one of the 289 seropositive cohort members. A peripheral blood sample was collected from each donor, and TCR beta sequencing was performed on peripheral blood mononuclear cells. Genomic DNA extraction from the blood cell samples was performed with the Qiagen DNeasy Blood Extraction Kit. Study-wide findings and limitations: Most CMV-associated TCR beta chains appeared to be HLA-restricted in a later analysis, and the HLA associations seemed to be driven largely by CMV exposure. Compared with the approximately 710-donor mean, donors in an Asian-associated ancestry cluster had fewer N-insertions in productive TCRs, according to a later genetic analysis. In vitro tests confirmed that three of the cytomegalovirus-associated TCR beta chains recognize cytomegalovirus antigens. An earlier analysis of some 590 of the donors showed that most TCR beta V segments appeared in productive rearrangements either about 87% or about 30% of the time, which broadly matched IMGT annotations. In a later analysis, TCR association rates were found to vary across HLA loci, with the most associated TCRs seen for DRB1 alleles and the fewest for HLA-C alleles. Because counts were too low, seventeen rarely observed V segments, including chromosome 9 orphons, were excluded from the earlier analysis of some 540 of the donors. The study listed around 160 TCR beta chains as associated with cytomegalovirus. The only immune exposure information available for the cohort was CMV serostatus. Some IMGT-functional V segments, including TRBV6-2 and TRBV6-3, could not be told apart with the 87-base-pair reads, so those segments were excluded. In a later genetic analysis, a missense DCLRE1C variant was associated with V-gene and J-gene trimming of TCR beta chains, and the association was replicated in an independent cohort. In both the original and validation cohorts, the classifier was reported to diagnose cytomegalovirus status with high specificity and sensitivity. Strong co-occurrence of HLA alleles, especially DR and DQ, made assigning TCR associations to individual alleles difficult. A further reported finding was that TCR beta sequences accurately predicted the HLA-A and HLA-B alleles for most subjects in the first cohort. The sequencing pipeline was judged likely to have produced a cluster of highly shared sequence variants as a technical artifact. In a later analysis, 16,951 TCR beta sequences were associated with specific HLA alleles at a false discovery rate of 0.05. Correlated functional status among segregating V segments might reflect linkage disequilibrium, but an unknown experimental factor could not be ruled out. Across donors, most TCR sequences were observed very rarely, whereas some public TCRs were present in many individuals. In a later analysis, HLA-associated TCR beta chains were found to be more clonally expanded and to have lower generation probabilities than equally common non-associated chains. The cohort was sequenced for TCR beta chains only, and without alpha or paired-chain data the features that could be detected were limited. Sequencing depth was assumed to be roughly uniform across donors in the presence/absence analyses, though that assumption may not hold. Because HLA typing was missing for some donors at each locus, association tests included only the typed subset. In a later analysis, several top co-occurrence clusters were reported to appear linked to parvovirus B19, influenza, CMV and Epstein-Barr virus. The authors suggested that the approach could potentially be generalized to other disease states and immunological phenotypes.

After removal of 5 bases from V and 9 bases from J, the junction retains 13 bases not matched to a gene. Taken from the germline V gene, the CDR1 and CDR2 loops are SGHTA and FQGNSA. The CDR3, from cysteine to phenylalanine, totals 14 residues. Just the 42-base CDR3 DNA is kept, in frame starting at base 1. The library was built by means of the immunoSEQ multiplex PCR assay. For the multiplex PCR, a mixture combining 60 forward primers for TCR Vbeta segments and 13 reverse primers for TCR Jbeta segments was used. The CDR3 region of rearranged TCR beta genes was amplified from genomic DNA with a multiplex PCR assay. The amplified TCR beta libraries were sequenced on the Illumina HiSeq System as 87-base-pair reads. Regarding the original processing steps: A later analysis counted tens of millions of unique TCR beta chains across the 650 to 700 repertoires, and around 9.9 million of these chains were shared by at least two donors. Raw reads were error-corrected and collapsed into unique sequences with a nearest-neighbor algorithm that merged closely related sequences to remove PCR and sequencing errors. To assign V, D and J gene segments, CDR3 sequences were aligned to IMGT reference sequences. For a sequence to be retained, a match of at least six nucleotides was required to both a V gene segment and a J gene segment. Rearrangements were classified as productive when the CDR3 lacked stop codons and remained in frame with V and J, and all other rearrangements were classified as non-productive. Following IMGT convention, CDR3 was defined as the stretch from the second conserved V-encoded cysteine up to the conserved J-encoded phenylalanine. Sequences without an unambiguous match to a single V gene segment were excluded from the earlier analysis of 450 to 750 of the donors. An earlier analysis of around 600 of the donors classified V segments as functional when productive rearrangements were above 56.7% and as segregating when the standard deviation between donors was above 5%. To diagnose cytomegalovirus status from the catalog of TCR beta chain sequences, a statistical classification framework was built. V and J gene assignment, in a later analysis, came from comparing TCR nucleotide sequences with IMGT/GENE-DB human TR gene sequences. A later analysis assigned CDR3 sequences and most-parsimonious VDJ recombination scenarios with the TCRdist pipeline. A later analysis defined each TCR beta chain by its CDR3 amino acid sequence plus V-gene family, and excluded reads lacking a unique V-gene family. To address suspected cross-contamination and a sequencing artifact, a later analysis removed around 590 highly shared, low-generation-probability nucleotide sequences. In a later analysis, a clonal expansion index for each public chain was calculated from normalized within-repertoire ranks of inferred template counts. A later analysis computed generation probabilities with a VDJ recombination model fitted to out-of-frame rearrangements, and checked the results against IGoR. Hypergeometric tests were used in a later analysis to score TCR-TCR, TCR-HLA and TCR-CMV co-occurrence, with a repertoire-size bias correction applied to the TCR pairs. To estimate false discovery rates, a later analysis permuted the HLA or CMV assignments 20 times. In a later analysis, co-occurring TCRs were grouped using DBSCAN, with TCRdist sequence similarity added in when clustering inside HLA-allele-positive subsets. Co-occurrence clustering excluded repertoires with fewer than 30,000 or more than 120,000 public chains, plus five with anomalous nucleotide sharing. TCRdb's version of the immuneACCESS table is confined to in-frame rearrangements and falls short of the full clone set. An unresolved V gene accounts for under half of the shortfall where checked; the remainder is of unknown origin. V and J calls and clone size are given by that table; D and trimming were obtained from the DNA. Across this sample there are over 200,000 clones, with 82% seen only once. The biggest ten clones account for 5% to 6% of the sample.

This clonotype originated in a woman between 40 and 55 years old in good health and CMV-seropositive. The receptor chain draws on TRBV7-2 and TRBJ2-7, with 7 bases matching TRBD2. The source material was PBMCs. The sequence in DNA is TGTGCCAGCAGCCCAGACTCGGCGGGGGAAGGGCAGTACTTC. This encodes CASSPDSAGEGQYF.